This paragraph reports one T cell receptor (beta chain). CDR3 length equals 14 residues. With V trimmed by 7 bases and J by 3 bases, 8 bases remained unmatched. Germline V gene data show CDR1 as SNHLY and CDR2 as FYNNEI. Every diagnosis used clinical symptoms, serum thyroxine and TRAb, thyroid ultrasound and orbital computed tomography. The authors took PBMCs from about 9.5 ml fresh peripheral blood. The CDR3 regions of TCR beta were amplified from RNA transcripts. Using the HTBI primer set, a first-round RT-PCR was run on the TCR CDR3. TCRdb re-called the multiplex PCR reads with MiXCR, one entry per CDR3 protein. The table records some 690,000 distinct CDR3 sequences, 15% to 20% of them present only once. The data stem from a study of T cells in Graves' hyperthyroidism and ophthalmopathy. The overall study: Pretreatment peripheral blood was obtained at initial diagnosis.

The origin of this receptor is a man in his forties or fifties with Graves' hyperthyroidism. Source material: blood. V gene TRBV2 combines with J gene TRBJ2-5; 7 bases are shared with TRBD2. This CDR3 is CASKAGDMEETQYF. The CDR3, as DNA: TGTGCCAGCAAGGCGGGGGATATGGAAGAGACCCAGTACTTC.